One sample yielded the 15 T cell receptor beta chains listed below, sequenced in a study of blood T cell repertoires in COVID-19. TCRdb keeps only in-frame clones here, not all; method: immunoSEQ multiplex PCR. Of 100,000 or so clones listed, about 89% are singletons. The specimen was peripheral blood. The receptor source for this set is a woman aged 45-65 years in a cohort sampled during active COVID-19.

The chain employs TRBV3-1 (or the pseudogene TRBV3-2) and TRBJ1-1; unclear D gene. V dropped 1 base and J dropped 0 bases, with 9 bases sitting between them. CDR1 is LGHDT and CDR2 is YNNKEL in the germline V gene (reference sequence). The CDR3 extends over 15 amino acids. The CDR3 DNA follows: TGTGCCAGCAGCCAAGCCGGGATGTTGAACACTGAAGCTTTCTTT. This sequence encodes CASSQAGMLNTEAFF.

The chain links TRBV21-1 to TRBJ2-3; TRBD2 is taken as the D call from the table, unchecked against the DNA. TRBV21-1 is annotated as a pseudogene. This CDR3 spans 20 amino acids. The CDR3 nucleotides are TGTGCCAGCAGCCTCGCAAGAGCATGGACTAGCGGGAGAGGCCCAGATACGCAGTATTTT. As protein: CASSLARAWTSGRGPDTQYF.

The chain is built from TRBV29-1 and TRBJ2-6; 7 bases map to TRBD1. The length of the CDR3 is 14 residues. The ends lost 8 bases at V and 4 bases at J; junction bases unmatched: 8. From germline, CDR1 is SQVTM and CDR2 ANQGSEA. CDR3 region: CSRKLQGGANVLTF. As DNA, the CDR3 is TGCAGCCGAAAGTTACAGGGGGGGGCCAACGTCCTGACTTTC.

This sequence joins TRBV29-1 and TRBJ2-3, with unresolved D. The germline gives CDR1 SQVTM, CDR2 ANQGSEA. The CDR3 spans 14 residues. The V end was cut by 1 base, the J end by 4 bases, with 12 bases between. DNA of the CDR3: TGCAGCGTTGAAGGGGCTGGGCAGCCAGATACGCAGTATTTT. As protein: CSVEGAGQPDTQYF.

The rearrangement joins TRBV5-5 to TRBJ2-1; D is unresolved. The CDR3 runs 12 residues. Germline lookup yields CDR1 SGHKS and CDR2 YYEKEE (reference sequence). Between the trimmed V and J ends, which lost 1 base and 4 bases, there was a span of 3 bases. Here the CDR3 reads CASSLSYNEQFF. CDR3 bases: TGTGCCAGCAGCTTGTCATACAATGAGCAGTTCTTC.

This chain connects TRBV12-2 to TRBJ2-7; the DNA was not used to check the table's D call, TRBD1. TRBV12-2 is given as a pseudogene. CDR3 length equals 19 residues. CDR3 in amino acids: CASRMDSAPDRADSDEQYF. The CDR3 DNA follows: TGTGCAAGTCGAATGGACTCCGCCCCTGACAGGGCCGATTCGGACGAGCAGTACTTC.

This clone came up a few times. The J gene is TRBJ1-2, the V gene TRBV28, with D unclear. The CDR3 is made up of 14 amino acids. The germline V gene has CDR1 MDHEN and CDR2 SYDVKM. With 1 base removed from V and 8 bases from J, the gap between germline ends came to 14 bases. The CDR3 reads CASSLFLAVNGYTF. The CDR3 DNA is TGTGCCAGCAGTTTATTTCTTGCAGTAAACGGCTACACCTTC.

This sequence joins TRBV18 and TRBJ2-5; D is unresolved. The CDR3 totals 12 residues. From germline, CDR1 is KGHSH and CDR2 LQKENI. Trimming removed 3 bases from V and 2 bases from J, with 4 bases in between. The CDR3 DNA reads TGTGCCAGCTCACCCGGGCAAGAGACCCAGTACTTC. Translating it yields CASSPGQETQYF. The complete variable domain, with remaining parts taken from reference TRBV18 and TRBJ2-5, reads NAGVMQNPRHLVRRRGQEARLRCSPMKGHSHVYWYRQLPEEGLKFMVYLQKENIIDESGMPKERFSAEFPKEGPSILRIQQVVRGDSAAYFCASSPGQETQYFGPGTRLLVL.

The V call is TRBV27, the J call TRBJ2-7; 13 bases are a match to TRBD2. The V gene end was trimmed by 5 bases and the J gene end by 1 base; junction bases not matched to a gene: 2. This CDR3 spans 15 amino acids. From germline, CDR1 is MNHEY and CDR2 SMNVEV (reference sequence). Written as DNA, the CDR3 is TGTGCCAGCAGTCGGGGACTAGCGGGGTCCTACGAGCAGTACTTC. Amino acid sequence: CASSRGLAGSYEQYF.

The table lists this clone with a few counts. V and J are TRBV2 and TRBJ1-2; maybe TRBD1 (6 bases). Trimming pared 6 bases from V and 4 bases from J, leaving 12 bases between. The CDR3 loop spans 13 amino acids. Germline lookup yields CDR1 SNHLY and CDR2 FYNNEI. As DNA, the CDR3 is TGTGCCAGCAGAGATACAGGGTCCTATGGCTACACCTTC. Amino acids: CASRDTGSYGYTF.

The CDR3 coding sequence is TGTGCCAGCAGCTTAGGGATTTTGGCTAGCGGGGGGGCCCAGCAGACCCAGTACTTC. The encoded protein is CASSLGILASGGAQQTQYF. J is TRBJ2-5 and V is TRBV7-9; TRBD2 matches at 12 bases. Germline loops: CDR1 SEHNR, CDR2 FQNEAQ (reference sequence). V trimming: 1 base; J trimming: 6 bases; junction bases outside the gene matches: 15. The CDR3 sequence is 19 residues long.

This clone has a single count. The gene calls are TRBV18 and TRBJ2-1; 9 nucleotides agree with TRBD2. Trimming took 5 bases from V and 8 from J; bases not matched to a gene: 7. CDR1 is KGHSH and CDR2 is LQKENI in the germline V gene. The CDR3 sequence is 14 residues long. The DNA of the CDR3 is TGTGCCAGCTCAAGGCGGGAGGGCCGGGATGAGCAGTTCTTC. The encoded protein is CASSRREGRDEQFF.

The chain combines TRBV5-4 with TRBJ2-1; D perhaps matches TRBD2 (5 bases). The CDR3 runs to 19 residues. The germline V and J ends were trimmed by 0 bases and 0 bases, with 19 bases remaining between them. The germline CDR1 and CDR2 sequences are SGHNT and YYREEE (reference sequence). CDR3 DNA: TGTGCCAGCAGCTTGGTTGGGCGGGCCAGTCTGAGCTCCTACAATGAGCAGTTCTTC. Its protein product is CASSLVGRASLSSYNEQFF.

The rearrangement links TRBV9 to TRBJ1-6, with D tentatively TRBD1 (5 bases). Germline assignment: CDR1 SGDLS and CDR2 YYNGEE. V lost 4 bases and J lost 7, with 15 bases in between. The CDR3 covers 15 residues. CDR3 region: CASSSETAFNSPLHF. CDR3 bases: TGTGCCAGCAGCTCGGAGACAGCTTTCAATTCACCCCTCCACTTT.

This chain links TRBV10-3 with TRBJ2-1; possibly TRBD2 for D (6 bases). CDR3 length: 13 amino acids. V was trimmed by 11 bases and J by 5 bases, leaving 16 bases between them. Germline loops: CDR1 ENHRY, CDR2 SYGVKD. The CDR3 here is CADMEGRNNEQFF. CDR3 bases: TGTGCCGACATGGAGGGGAGGAACAATGAGCAGTTCTTC.